These T cell receptor beta chains were read from a single sample in a study of shared clonotypes between healthy human individuals. Produced via immunoSEQ multiplex PCR; TCRdb's table is partial and in-frame only. This table has about 2.3 million clones, 85% to 95% appearing once. Input material: naive CD4+ T cells from PBMCs. The source of these receptors is a man younger than 35 in good health. Some clones in this sample may be carry-over from other donors' samples. CDR3s include the opening cysteine and the closing phenylalanine or tryptophan. The order of the fields is clone size, CDR3 length, V gene, J gene, D gene, CDR3 protein, CDR3 DNA. A D gene is named only where the DNA matches it firmly. Rows give clone size only sometimes, using once, few, many, or a class for an expanded clone.

-,15,TRBV15,TRBJ1-5,-,CATSRTQVSNQPQHF,TGTGCCACCAGCAGAACACAGGTTAGCAATCAGCCCCAGCATTTT
-,14,TRBV5-6,TRBJ1-1,TRBD1,CASSGDRGFTEAFF,TGTGCCAGCAGCGGAGACAGGGGGTTCACTGAAGCTTTCTTT
-,16,TRBV7-3,TRBJ2-2,TRBD2,CASSLFGGAVTGELFF,TGTGCCAGCAGCTTATTCGGGGGGGCGGTCACCGGGGAGCTGTTTTTT
-,16,TRBV11-2,TRBJ1-5,-,CASSLNPKGNNQPQHF,TGTGCCAGCAGCTTGAATCCAAAGGGGAACAATCAGCCCCAGCATTTT
-,15,TRBV21-1,TRBJ2-7,-,CASSTPGQELYEQYF,TGTGCCAGCAGCACTCCGGGACAGGAGCTCTACGAGCAGTACTTC
-,15,TRBV14,TRBJ2-7,-,CASSRGAGSIHEQYF,TGTGCCAGCAGCCGCGGGGCAGGGAGTATCCACGAGCAGTACTTC
once,15,TRBV6-6,TRBJ2-4,-,CASREGQLAKNIQYF,TGTGCCAGCAGGGAGGGACAGCTAGCCAAAAACATTCAGTACTTC
-,14,TRBV28,TRBJ1-1,TRBD1,CASTEGALDTEAFF,TGTGCCAGCACGGAGGGGGCGCTTGACACTGAAGCTTTCTTT
-,15,TRBV6-5,TRBJ2-2,-,CASSPPRGGAGELFF,TGTGCCAGCAGCCCCCCGCGGGGTGGTGCCGGGGAGCTGTTTTTT
-,12,TRBV5-1,TRBJ1-1,-,CASSLAGFEAFF,TGCGCCAGCAGCTTGGCTGGGTTTGAAGCTTTCTTT
once,13,TRBV4-3,TRBJ2-2,-,CASSSGGAGELFF,TGCGCCAGCAGTTCCGGAGGGGCCGGGGAGCTGTTTTTT
-,14,TRBV18,TRBJ2-7,-,CASSPGASSYEQYF,TGTGCCAGCTCACCCGGGGCAAGCTCCTACGAGCAGTACTTC
-,19,TRBV10-1,TRBJ2-2,-,CASSESRSGGSRLTGELFF,TGCGCCAGCAGTGAGTCGAGGAGTGGTGGCTCGCGTTTAACCGGGGAGCTGTTTTTT
-,14,TRBV9,TRBJ2-2,-,CASSGIADTGELFF,TGTGCCAGCAGCGGGATAGCGGACACCGGGGAGCTGTTTTTT
-,14,TRBV15,TRBJ1-1,-,CATRKGFSDTEAFF,TGTGCCACCCGAAAGGGGTTTAGCGACACTGAAGCTTTCTTT
-,17,TRBV5-3,TRBJ1-1,-,CAPRHGFFDTMNTEAFF,TGTGCCCCACGCCATGGGTTCTTCGATACCATGAACACTGAAGCTTTCTTT
-,16,TRBV28,TRBJ2-2,TRBD1,CASSPPDRGNTGELFF,TGTGCCAGCAGTCCGCCGGACAGGGGGAACACCGGGGAGCTGTTTTTT
-,16,TRBV27,TRBJ1-1,-,CASSPNALGVRTEAFF,TGTGCCAGCAGTCCGAACGCCCTAGGGGTAAGGACTGAAGCTTTCTTT
-,15,TRBV7-3,TRBJ2-1,-,CASSPSGQGWGEQFF,TGTGCCAGCAGCCCGAGCGGGCAAGGCTGGGGTGAGCAGTTCTTC
-,13,TRBV7-3,TRBJ2-1,-,CASSPEGQNEQFF,TGTGCCAGCAGCCCCGAGGGCCAAAATGAGCAGTTCTTC
-,13,TRBV7-6,TRBJ1-2,-,CASSHRDSYGYTF,TGTGCCAGCAGCCACAGGGATTCCTATGGCTACACCTTC
-,14,TRBV11-2,TRBJ2-5,-,CASSPRGGTETQYF,TGTGCCAGCAGTCCGAGGGGGGGGACAGAGACCCAGTACTTC
once,14,TRBV7-9,TRBJ1-4,TRBD1,CASSFGQGAEKLFF,TGTGCCAGCAGCTTCGGACAGGGGGCTGAAAAACTGTTTTTT
-,15,TRBV5-1,TRBJ2-7,-,CASSRSTAGGYEQYF,TGCGCCAGCAGCAGATCGACCGCCGGGGGATACGAGCAGTACTTC
-,15,TRBV2,TRBJ1-1,-,CASSEAAERGTEAFF,TGTGCCAGCAGTGAAGCGGCGGAGAGGGGAACTGAAGCTTTCTTT
-,16,TRBV5-8,TRBJ2-5,-,CASSTLGSKTQETQYF,TGTGCCAGCAGCACGTTGGGGTCCAAAACTCAAGAGACCCAGTACTTC
-,17,TRBV4-1,TRBJ2-3,TRBD2,CASSQGTSGESTDTQYF,TGCGCCAGCAGCCAGGGGACTAGCGGGGAAAGCACAGATACGCAGTATTTT
-,18,TRBV18,TRBJ2-7,TRBD2,CASSPYLAAGTSGYEQYF,TGTGCCAGCTCACCTTATTTGGCGGCGGGGACTAGCGGATACGAGCAGTACTTC